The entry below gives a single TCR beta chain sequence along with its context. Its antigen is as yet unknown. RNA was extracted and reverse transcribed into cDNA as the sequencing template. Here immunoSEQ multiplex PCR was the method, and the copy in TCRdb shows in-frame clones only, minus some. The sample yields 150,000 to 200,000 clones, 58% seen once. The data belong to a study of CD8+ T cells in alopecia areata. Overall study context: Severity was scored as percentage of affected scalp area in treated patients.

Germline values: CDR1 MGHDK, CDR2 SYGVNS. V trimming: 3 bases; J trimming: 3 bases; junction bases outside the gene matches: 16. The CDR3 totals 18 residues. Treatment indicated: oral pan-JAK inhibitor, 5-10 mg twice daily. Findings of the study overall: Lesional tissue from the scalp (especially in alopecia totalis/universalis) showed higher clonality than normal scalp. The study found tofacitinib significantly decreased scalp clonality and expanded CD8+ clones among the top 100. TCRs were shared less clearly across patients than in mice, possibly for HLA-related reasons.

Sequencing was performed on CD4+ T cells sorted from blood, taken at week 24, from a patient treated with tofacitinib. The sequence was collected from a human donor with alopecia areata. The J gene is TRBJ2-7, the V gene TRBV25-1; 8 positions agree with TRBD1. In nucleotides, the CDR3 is TGTGCCAGCAGTGATTCCCCCGGGACAGGTCGTGGAGGCTACGAGCAGTACTTC. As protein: CASSDSPGTGRGGYEQYF.